This TCR beta chain was identified during a study of blood T cell repertoires in COVID-19. On the study more broadly: The United States, Italy and Spain provided the acute and convalescent COVID-19 samples. PBMCs, B-cell-depleted T cells, or T cells were the source of the cDNA or gDNA that made up the material.

V dropped 6 bases and J dropped 5 bases, with 11 bases sitting between them. Germline values: CDR1 MRHNA, CDR2 SNTAGT. The CDR3 is 13 residues long. The authors' processing: Reference gene primer amplification yielded estimated nucleated cell counts. The protocol was immunoSEQ multiplex PCR, while the TCRdb copy is restricted to in-frame clones and leaves out a portion. V, J and clone size are those of that table, while D and trimming were read from the DNA. This sample carries around 300,000 clones, 89% of them seen once, and the ten largest clones take 0.94%. This sequence joins TRBV6-4 and TRBJ1-5; D gene unclear. The source material was peripheral blood. The receptor was isolated from a woman aged 40 to 50 who had recovered from COVID-19. The CDR3, as DNA: TGTGCCAGCAGCGATGTACTCGATCAGCCCCAGCATTTT. Residues: CASSDVLDQPQHF.